Described below is a single T cell receptor beta chain sequence and its context. Antigen specificity is unknown. With 6 bases clipped from V and 5 bases from J, the junction kept 7 bases outside the gene matches. The V gene's germline CDR1 is SGHAT and CDR2 FQNNGV. The CDR3 extends over 14 amino acids. PCR involved 60 Vbeta and 13 Jbeta primers. Method: immunoSEQ multiplex PCR; TCRdb's copy keeps in-frame clones and lacks some. The sample has around 150,000 clones, 65% to 80% seen once. This sample was taken from a study of cytomegalovirus exposure and HLA in healthy donors. Overall study results and limits: Clonal expansion, a later analysis showed, was greater in HLA-associated TCR beta chains than in equally common others. Immune exposure data for these donors was limited to CMV serostatus.

The specimen sequenced was PBMCs. This receptor was taken from a female donor in good health and CMV-seronegative. This rearrangement joins TRBV11-2 to TRBJ2-7, with 10 positions matching TRBD1. CDR3 in DNA: TGTGCCAGCAGTCCTCGCGGGACAGGGGACGAGCAGTACTTC. Its protein is CASSPRGTGDEQYF.